The clone carrying this T cell receptor (beta chain) was observed many times. Its specificity is not known. The CDR3 contains 14 residues. The J segment lost 1 base and the V segment lost 5 bases, leaving 2 bases of the junction unmatched. The library attached unique molecular identifiers to individual cDNA molecules. MiXCR, run by TCRdb on the RACE reads, gives a single entry per CDR3 protein. The sample yields approximately 91,000 distinct CDR3 sequences, around 10% seen once. This sample is drawn from a study of human T cells and chemical hapten exposure. Time point indicated: patch test 2, 6 weeks after DPC sensitization. Treatment here: therapeutic diphenylcyclopropenone sensitization with weekly scalp DPC. General study findings and limits: DPC sensitization produced no change in TCRs with frequency above 1 in 1000.

The sample in question was whole blood, obtained in connection with sensitization to the hapten diphenylcyclopropenone (DPC). This clonotype was obtained from a man aged 18 to 35 with alopecia areata. Some clones in this sample may be carry-over from other donors' samples. The J gene is TRBJ1-5, the V gene TRBV12-3 or TRBV12-4, with 7 positions matching TRBD1. The CDR3 DNA is TGTGCCAGCAGTCCGGACAGGAGCAATCAGCCCCAGCATTTT. Translating gives CASSPDRSNQPQHF.